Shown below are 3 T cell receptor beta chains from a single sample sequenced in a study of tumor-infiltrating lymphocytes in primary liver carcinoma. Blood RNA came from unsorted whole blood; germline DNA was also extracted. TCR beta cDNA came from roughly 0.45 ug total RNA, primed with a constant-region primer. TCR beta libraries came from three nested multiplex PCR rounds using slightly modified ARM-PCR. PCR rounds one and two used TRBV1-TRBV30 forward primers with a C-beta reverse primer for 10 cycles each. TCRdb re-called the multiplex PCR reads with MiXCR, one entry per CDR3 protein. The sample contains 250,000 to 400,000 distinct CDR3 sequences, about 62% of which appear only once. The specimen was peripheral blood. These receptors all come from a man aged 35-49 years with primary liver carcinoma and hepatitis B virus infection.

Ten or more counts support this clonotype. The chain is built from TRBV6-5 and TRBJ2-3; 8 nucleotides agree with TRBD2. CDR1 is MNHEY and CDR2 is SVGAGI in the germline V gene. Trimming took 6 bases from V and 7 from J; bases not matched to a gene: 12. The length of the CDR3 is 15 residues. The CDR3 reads CASRVGGLGTHTQYF. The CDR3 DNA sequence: TGTGCCAGCAGGGTCGGGGGACTAGGTACGCATACGCAGTATTTT.

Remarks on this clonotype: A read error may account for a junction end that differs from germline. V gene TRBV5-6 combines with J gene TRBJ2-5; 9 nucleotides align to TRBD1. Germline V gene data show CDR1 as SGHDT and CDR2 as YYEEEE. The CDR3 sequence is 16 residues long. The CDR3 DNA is TGTACCAGCAGCCTTACCGGGACAGGGAACCAAGAGACCCAGTACTTC. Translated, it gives CTSSLTGTGNQETQYF.

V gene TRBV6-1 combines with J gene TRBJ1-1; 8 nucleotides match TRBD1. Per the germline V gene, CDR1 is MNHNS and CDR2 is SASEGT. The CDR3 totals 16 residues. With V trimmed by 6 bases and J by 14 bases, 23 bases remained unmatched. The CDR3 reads CASSLHGTGMNTVVFF. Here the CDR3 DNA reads TGTGCCAGCAGCCTCCACGGGACAGGTATGAACACTGTAGTCTTCTTT.